The 32 T cell receptor beta chains reported below all come from one sample, sequenced in a study of cytomegalovirus exposure and HLA in healthy donors. Primers: 60 Vbeta forward and 13 Jbeta reverse. Only in-frame clones appear in the TCRdb table, and some are missing; sequencing was by immunoSEQ multiplex PCR. Here the sample spans some 160,000 clones, about 88% being singletons. Sequencing was done on a sample of PBMCs. These TCRs come from a woman aged 18-35 years in good health and CMV-seronegative.

The chain joins TRBV30 to TRBJ2-7, with a tentative D call TRBD1 (7 bases). The germline V gene encodes CDR1 GTSNPN and CDR2 SVGIG (reference sequence). The germline V and J ends were trimmed by 4 bases and 1 base, with 11 bases remaining between them. There are 13 residues in the CDR3. CDR3: CAWNRGGSYEQYF. The CDR3 DNA sequence: TGTGCCTGGAACAGGGGAGGTTCCTACGAGCAGTACTTC. The whole variable domain, filled in from reference TRBV30 and TRBJ2-7, reads SQTIHQWPATLVQPVGSPLSLECTVEGTSNPNLYWYRQAAGRGLQLLFYSVGIGQISSEVPQNLSASRPQDRQFILSSKKLLLSDSGFYLCAWNRGGSYEQYFGPGTRLTVT.

The chain is built from TRBV2 and TRBJ1-2, with D possibly TRBD1 on 6 matching bases. V lost 4 bases and J 2 bases, leaving 20 bases between the germline ends. CDR3 length equals 17 residues. The germline V gene encodes CDR1 SNHLY and CDR2 FYNNEI. The DNA for the CDR3 is TGTGCCAGCAGTGTTTCGGGAAGGGGGGGAAGAAACTATGGCTACACCTTC. Its translation: CASSVSGRGGRNYGYTF.

The chain combines TRBV6-1 with TRBJ2-7; TRBD1 agrees at 7 bases. The ends lost 6 bases at V and 1 base at J; junction bases unmatched: 9. Germline CDR1 and CDR2: MNHNS and SASEGT. This CDR3 is built from 15 residues. CDR3 DNA: TGTGCCAGCAGCTCTCCGGGACAGCCTTCCTACGAGCAGTACTTC. Its protein is CASSSPGQPSYEQYF.

V usage is TRBV19 and J usage is TRBJ2-3; a possible D gene is TRBD2 (5 bases). Trimming left V 6 bases short and J 0 bases short, with 13 bases between. The CDR3 consists of 15 residues. Germline V gives CDR1 LNHDA, CDR2 SQIVND (reference sequence). CDR3 sequence (DNA): TGTGCCAGTAGGGAACGGGGAAGTAGCACAGATACGCAGTATTTT. Protein product: CASRERGSSTDTQYF.

This clone came up a few times. The genes are TRBV6-1 and TRBJ2-5, with TRBD2 matching 8 bases. Germline assignment: CDR1 MNHNS and CDR2 SASEGT. The trim removed 8 bases at V and 5 bases at J, leaving 7 bases unmatched. The CDR3 has 13 amino acids. CDR3 sequence reads: CASLTSGRETQYF. In DNA, the CDR3 is TGTGCCAGCCTCACTAGCGGAAGGGAGACCCAGTACTTC.

The gene calls are TRBV15 and TRBJ2-1; D might be TRBD1 (6 bases). The CDR3 is 16 amino acids. From germline, CDR1 is LNHNV and CDR2 YYDKDF (reference sequence). V gave up 5 bases and J gave up 6 bases, with 20 bases separating them. CDR3 coding DNA: TGTGCCACCAGCGGTCCAGGACAGAAACCTTCCAATGAGCAGTTCTTC. Encoded protein: CATSGPGQKPSNEQFF. The variable domain in full, with the rest retrieved from reference TRBV15 and TRBJ2-1, is DAMVIQNPRYQVTQFGKPVTLSCSQTLNHNVMYWYQQKSSQAPKLLFHYYDKDFNNEADTPDNFQSRRPNTSFCFLDIRSPGLGDTAMYLCATSGPGQKPSNEQFFGPGTRLTVL.

V usage is TRBV7-8 and J usage is TRBJ1-5; D ambiguous. CDR1 SGHVS and CDR2 FQNEAQ come from the germline V gene. Trimming left V 5 bases short and J 7 bases short, with 18 bases between. CDR3 size: 15 residues. CDR3 sequence (DNA): TGTGCCAGCAGCCAAAGCGAGGGTGAGATCCAGCCCCAGCATTTT. Protein sequence: CASSQSEGEIQPQHF.

The gene calls are TRBV27 and TRBJ2-1, with TRBD2 as a possible D gene (6 bases). Trimming removed 8 bases at V and 8 bases at J, with 19 bases between. CDR1 MNHEY and CDR2 SMNVEV come from the germline V gene (reference sequence). The CDR3 loop spans 14 amino acids. CDR3 coding DNA: TGTGCCAGCGGCCTGAGGGGACTCCGTGATGAGCAGTTCTTC. Protein sequence: CASGLRGLRDEQFF.

This chain links TRBV27 with TRBJ1-4; D is unresolved. The CDR3 spans 15 residues. Germline-derived CDR1 and CDR2 are MNHEY and SMNVEV (reference sequence). Between the trimmed V and J ends, which lost 1 base and 0 bases, there was a span of 6 bases. The CDR3 spells CASSLLYATNEKLFF. CDR3 nucleotide sequence: TGTGCCAGCAGTTTATTATATGCAACTAATGAAAAACTGTTTTTT.

J is TRBJ2-3 and V is TRBV15, with a tentative D call TRBD2 (5 bases). V was shortened by 3 bases and J by 7 bases, with 17 bases between the two germline ends. The CDR3 is made up of 15 amino acids. Germline V gene data show CDR1 as LNHNV and CDR2 as YYDKDF (reference sequence). CDR3 loop: CATSRERTFPYTQYF. CDR3 nucleotide sequence: TGTGCCACCAGCAGGGAAAGGACTTTCCCGTATACGCAGTATTTT.

The chain joins TRBV19 to TRBJ1-2; no definite D call. V was pared by 3 bases and J by 4 bases, with 15 bases between. The CDR3 consists of 15 residues. In germline, CDR1 is LNHDA, CDR2 SQIVND (reference sequence). This chain's CDR3 is CASSMRIWQLYGYTF. CDR3 DNA sequence: TGTGCCAGTAGTATGAGGATTTGGCAGCTCTATGGCTACACCTTC.

V and J are TRBV5-1 and TRBJ1-1, with 9 bases identical to TRBD1. This CDR3 is 16 amino acids long. V was clipped by 4 bases and J by 3 bases; unmatched bases: 10. Germline V gene sequence: CDR1 SGHRS, CDR2 YFSETQ. CDR3 coding DNA: TGCGCCAGCAGCCCCTCCGGGACAGGGTGGGACACTGAAGCTTTCTTT. This encodes CASSPSGTGWDTEAFF.

The DNA for the CDR3 is TGTGCCAGCAGCTCTCCGGGACTAGCCGGGCAGCAGTACTTC. Amino acid sequence: CASSSPGLAGQQYF. The rearrangement uses TRBV7-8 and TRBJ2-7; 9 bases agree with TRBD2. The CDR3 is made up of 14 amino acids. Unmatched junction bases numbered 9, after V lost 4 bases and J lost 8 bases. The V gene's germline CDR1 is SGHVS and CDR2 FQNEAQ.

The DNA for the CDR3 is TGTGCCAGCAGTGCGGGGTTTGGAAACACCATATATTTT. Its protein product is CASSAGFGNTIYF. The J gene is TRBJ1-3, the V gene TRBV6-1, with D uncertain. The CDR3 loop spans 13 amino acids. Germline V gene sequence: CDR1 MNHNS, CDR2 SASEGT. V gave up 4 bases and J gave up 3 bases, with 7 bases separating them.

The V call is TRBV20-1, the J call TRBJ1-1; TRBD1 is a possible D gene (5 bases). The germline V gene has CDR1 DFQATT and CDR2 SNEGSKA (reference sequence). The CDR3 is 11 amino acids. V was clipped by 7 bases and J by 4 bases, with 10 bases between them. For the CDR3, the DNA is TGCAGTGGCAAGGGGTCCACTGAAGCTTTCTTT. It is translated as CSGKGSTEAFF.

This clone was picked up one time. This chain uses TRBV11-3 with TRBJ2-1; 9 nucleotides line up with TRBD2. The CDR3 spans 14 residues. CDR1 and CDR2 (germline): SGHNT, YENEEA. V lost 8 bases to trimming and J lost 7 bases; unmatched junction nucleotides: 9. This CDR3 is CASCSGRGCNEQFF. The CDR3 nucleotides read TGTGCCAGCTGTAGCGGGAGAGGCTGTAATGAGCAGTTCTTC. Combining the CDR3 with reference TRBV11-3 and TRBJ2-1 gives the whole variable domain EAGVVQSPRYKIIEKKQPVAFWCNPISGHNTLYWYLQNLGQGPELLIRYENEEAVDDSQLPKDRFSAERLKGVDSTLKIQPAELGDSAVYLCASCSGRGCNEQFFGPGTRLTVL.

V and J are TRBV5-4 and TRBJ1-2; a weak D match, TRBD1 (6 bases). Germline lookup yields CDR1 SGHNT and CDR2 YYREEE (reference sequence). CDR3 length: 15 amino acids. The germline V and J ends were trimmed by 3 bases and 6 bases, with 18 bases remaining between them. CDR3 DNA sequence: TGTGCCAGCAGCTCTCCGTGGACAGTCGTAGATGGCTACACCTTC. Its protein is CASSSPWTVVDGYTF.

V and J are TRBV30 and TRBJ2-3, with 7 bases identical to TRBD2. The CDR3 contains 15 residues. CDR1 is GTSNPN and CDR2 is SVGIG in the germline V gene (reference sequence). The V segment lost 2 bases and the J segment 0 bases; nucleotides outside the gene matches: 5. The DNA of the CDR3 is TGTGCCTGGAGTCTCGGGGGAGGGAGCACAGATACGCAGTATTTT. Amino acids: CAWSLGGGSTDTQYF.

V is TRBV15 and J is TRBJ2-7; 7 bases align to TRBD1. With V trimmed by 1 base and J by 10 bases, 7 bases remained unmatched. CDR1 and CDR2 from the germline V gene are LNHNV and YYDKDF (reference sequence). The CDR3 sequence is 13 residues long. CDR3 amino acids: CATSRVRTGDQYF. CDR3 coding DNA: TGTGCCACCAGCAGAGTTAGAACAGGGGACCAGTACTTC.

The V call is TRBV7-6, the J call TRBJ2-7; D call uncertain. CDR3 length: 14 residues. Germline CDR1 and CDR2: SGHVS and FNYEAQ. V was pared by 1 base and J by 5 bases, with 12 bases between. The CDR3 bases are TGTGCCAGCAGCTTAGGTGGTGAGGTCCACGAGCAGTACTTC. It yields the protein CASSLGGEVHEQYF.

V is TRBV5-1 and J is TRBJ2-5; 8 nucleotides line up with TRBD1. V was pared by 0 bases and J by 5 bases, with 6 bases of the junction left unmatched. The CDR3 length is 15 residues. Germline CDR1 reads SGHRS; CDR2 reads YFSETQ. The CDR3 is CASSLGAGGEETQYF. The CDR3 DNA sequence: TGCGCCAGCAGCTTGGGGGCAGGGGGCGAGGAGACCCAGTACTTC.

V gene TRBV28 combines with J gene TRBJ1-5; 7 nucleotides line up with TRBD1. This CDR3 spans 15 amino acids. Germline loops: CDR1 MDHEN, CDR2 SYDVKM. V was pared by 2 bases and J by 5 bases, with 6 bases of the junction left unmatched. The DNA for the CDR3 is TGTGCCAGCAGTTTAATAGGGGGCGGGTATCAGCCCCAGCATTTT. Translation: CASSLIGGGYQPQHF.

V gene TRBV6-5 combines with J gene TRBJ1-3; 7 bases match TRBD1. CDR1 is MNHEY, CDR2 SVGAGI, per germline. Trimming at V came to 4 bases and at J to 1 base, leaving 4 bases not matched to a gene. The CDR3 has 15 amino acids. CDR3: CASSLSGGSGNTIYF. The CDR3 DNA sequence: TGTGCCAGCAGTTTGTCAGGGGGATCTGGAAACACCATATATTTT.

This clone showed up just once. The V and J genes are TRBV25-1 and TRBJ2-7; TRBD1 might be the D (5 bases). CDR1 and CDR2 from the germline V gene are MGHDK and SYGVNS. The CDR3 loop spans 15 amino acids. V was clipped by 2 bases and J by 3 bases, with 14 bases between them. CDR3 amino acids: CASSEGHTRVYEQYF. In DNA, the CDR3 is TGTGCCAGCAGTGAAGGCCATACCAGGGTCTACGAGCAGTACTTC.

The V and J genes are TRBV10-3 and TRBJ2-1; TRBD2 aligns across 9 bases. The trim removed 6 bases at V and 4 bases at J, leaving 4 bases unmatched. CDR1 ENHRY and CDR2 SYGVKD come from the germline V gene. CDR3 length: 14 residues. The CDR3 DNA is TGTGCCATCAGGGCGGGGGGGCGATACAATGAGCAGTTCTTC. Translating it yields CAIRAGGRYNEQFF.

The chain joins TRBV28 to TRBJ1-2; 7 bases align to TRBD1. V dropped 5 bases and J dropped 1; count of bases not matched to a gene: 4. CDR3 length equals 14 residues. From germline, CDR1 is MDHEN and CDR2 SYDVKM. CDR3 nucleotides: TGTGCCAGCAGTCCGGGACAGTATAACTATGGCTACACCTTC. Its translation: CASSPGQYNYGYTF.

The chain uses TRBV19 and TRBJ2-5, with 8 bases fitting TRBD2. The V and J ends lost 3 bases and 4 bases, in that order; junction bases with no gene match: 4. Germline V lookup: CDR1 LNHDA, CDR2 SQIVND (reference sequence). The CDR3 extends over 14 amino acids. The CDR3 loop reads CASSMMAGGETQYF. The DNA of the CDR3 is TGTGCCAGTAGTATGATGGCGGGAGGAGAGACCCAGTACTTC.

V is TRBV19 and J is TRBJ1-2, with a possible D match to TRBD1 (5 bases). Between the trimmed V and J ends, which lost 5 bases and 4 bases, there was a span of 20 bases. The CDR3 consists of 16 residues. CDR1 is LNHDA, CDR2 SQIVND, per germline (reference sequence). The CDR3 here is CASSSNGRARAYGYTF. The CDR3 DNA follows: TGTGCCAGTAGTTCTAACGGCCGCGCCAGGGCCTATGGCTACACCTTC.

The rearrangement uses TRBV5-1 and TRBJ2-5; D might be TRBD2 (5 bases). This CDR3 comprises 13 residues. The germline CDR1 and CDR2 sequences are SGHRS and YFSETQ. Trimming cost V 3 bases and J 7 bases, with 13 bases left between them. CDR3 amino acids: CASSSVTAGTQYF. The CDR3 nucleotides read TGCGCCAGCAGCTCGGTAACGGCGGGGACCCAGTACTTC.

The chain links TRBV29-1 to TRBJ1-4, with D unresolved. This CDR3 spans 11 amino acids. V shed 4 bases and J shed 8 bases, with 8 bases lying between them. The germline V gene has CDR1 SQVTM and CDR2 ANQGSEA. CDR3 loop: CSVGLGEKLFF. The CDR3 bases are TGCAGCGTTGGTCTAGGCGAAAAACTGTTTTTT.

V is TRBV30 and J is TRBJ1-2; D is perhaps TRBD1 (6 bases). V was trimmed by 4 bases and J by 0 bases, leaving 21 bases between them. From germline, CDR1 is GTSNPN and CDR2 SVGIG (reference sequence). This CDR3 spans 17 amino acids. The CDR3 here is CAWTSPGKGVSNYGYTF. The CDR3 nucleotides are TGTGCCTGGACCTCACCCGGAAAGGGGGTATCTAACTATGGCTACACCTTC.

This chain links TRBV5-1 with TRBJ2-3; D not certain. The ends were cut back, 1 base at V and 0 bases at J, with 12 bases in the middle. Per germline, CDR1 SGHRS and CDR2 YFSETQ. The CDR3 is 16 residues long. CDR3 DNA: TGCGCCAGCAGCTTGCGGCTAGTCACTAGCACAGATACGCAGTATTTT. It is translated as CASSLRLVTSTDTQYF.